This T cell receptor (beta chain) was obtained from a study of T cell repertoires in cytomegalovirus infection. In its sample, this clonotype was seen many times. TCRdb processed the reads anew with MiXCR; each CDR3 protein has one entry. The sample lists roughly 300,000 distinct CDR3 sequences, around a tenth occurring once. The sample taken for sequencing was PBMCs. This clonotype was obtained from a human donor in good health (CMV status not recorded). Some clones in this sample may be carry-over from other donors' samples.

CDR3 protein: CASSTRVSTYEQYF. CDR3 in DNA: TGTGCCAGCAGCACTCGTGTTTCCACCTACGAGCAGTACTTC. This chain links TRBV7-2 with TRBJ2-7; D is undetermined. The V end was cut by 5 bases, the J end by 2 bases, with 13 bases between. The CDR3 length is 14 residues. Per germline, CDR1 SGHTA and CDR2 FQGNSA.